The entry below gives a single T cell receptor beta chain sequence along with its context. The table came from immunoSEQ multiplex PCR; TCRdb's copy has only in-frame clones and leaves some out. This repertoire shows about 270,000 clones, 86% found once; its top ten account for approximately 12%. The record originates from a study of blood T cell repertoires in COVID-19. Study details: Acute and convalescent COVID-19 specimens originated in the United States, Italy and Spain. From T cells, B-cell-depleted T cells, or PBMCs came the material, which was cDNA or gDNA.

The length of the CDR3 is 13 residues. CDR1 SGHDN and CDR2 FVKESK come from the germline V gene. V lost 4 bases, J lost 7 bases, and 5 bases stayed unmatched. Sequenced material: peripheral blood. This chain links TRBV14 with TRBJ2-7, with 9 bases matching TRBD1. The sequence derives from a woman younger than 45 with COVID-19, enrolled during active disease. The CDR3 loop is CASSPQGAREQYF. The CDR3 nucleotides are TGTGCCAGCAGCCCACAGGGGGCGCGGGAGCAGTACTTC.